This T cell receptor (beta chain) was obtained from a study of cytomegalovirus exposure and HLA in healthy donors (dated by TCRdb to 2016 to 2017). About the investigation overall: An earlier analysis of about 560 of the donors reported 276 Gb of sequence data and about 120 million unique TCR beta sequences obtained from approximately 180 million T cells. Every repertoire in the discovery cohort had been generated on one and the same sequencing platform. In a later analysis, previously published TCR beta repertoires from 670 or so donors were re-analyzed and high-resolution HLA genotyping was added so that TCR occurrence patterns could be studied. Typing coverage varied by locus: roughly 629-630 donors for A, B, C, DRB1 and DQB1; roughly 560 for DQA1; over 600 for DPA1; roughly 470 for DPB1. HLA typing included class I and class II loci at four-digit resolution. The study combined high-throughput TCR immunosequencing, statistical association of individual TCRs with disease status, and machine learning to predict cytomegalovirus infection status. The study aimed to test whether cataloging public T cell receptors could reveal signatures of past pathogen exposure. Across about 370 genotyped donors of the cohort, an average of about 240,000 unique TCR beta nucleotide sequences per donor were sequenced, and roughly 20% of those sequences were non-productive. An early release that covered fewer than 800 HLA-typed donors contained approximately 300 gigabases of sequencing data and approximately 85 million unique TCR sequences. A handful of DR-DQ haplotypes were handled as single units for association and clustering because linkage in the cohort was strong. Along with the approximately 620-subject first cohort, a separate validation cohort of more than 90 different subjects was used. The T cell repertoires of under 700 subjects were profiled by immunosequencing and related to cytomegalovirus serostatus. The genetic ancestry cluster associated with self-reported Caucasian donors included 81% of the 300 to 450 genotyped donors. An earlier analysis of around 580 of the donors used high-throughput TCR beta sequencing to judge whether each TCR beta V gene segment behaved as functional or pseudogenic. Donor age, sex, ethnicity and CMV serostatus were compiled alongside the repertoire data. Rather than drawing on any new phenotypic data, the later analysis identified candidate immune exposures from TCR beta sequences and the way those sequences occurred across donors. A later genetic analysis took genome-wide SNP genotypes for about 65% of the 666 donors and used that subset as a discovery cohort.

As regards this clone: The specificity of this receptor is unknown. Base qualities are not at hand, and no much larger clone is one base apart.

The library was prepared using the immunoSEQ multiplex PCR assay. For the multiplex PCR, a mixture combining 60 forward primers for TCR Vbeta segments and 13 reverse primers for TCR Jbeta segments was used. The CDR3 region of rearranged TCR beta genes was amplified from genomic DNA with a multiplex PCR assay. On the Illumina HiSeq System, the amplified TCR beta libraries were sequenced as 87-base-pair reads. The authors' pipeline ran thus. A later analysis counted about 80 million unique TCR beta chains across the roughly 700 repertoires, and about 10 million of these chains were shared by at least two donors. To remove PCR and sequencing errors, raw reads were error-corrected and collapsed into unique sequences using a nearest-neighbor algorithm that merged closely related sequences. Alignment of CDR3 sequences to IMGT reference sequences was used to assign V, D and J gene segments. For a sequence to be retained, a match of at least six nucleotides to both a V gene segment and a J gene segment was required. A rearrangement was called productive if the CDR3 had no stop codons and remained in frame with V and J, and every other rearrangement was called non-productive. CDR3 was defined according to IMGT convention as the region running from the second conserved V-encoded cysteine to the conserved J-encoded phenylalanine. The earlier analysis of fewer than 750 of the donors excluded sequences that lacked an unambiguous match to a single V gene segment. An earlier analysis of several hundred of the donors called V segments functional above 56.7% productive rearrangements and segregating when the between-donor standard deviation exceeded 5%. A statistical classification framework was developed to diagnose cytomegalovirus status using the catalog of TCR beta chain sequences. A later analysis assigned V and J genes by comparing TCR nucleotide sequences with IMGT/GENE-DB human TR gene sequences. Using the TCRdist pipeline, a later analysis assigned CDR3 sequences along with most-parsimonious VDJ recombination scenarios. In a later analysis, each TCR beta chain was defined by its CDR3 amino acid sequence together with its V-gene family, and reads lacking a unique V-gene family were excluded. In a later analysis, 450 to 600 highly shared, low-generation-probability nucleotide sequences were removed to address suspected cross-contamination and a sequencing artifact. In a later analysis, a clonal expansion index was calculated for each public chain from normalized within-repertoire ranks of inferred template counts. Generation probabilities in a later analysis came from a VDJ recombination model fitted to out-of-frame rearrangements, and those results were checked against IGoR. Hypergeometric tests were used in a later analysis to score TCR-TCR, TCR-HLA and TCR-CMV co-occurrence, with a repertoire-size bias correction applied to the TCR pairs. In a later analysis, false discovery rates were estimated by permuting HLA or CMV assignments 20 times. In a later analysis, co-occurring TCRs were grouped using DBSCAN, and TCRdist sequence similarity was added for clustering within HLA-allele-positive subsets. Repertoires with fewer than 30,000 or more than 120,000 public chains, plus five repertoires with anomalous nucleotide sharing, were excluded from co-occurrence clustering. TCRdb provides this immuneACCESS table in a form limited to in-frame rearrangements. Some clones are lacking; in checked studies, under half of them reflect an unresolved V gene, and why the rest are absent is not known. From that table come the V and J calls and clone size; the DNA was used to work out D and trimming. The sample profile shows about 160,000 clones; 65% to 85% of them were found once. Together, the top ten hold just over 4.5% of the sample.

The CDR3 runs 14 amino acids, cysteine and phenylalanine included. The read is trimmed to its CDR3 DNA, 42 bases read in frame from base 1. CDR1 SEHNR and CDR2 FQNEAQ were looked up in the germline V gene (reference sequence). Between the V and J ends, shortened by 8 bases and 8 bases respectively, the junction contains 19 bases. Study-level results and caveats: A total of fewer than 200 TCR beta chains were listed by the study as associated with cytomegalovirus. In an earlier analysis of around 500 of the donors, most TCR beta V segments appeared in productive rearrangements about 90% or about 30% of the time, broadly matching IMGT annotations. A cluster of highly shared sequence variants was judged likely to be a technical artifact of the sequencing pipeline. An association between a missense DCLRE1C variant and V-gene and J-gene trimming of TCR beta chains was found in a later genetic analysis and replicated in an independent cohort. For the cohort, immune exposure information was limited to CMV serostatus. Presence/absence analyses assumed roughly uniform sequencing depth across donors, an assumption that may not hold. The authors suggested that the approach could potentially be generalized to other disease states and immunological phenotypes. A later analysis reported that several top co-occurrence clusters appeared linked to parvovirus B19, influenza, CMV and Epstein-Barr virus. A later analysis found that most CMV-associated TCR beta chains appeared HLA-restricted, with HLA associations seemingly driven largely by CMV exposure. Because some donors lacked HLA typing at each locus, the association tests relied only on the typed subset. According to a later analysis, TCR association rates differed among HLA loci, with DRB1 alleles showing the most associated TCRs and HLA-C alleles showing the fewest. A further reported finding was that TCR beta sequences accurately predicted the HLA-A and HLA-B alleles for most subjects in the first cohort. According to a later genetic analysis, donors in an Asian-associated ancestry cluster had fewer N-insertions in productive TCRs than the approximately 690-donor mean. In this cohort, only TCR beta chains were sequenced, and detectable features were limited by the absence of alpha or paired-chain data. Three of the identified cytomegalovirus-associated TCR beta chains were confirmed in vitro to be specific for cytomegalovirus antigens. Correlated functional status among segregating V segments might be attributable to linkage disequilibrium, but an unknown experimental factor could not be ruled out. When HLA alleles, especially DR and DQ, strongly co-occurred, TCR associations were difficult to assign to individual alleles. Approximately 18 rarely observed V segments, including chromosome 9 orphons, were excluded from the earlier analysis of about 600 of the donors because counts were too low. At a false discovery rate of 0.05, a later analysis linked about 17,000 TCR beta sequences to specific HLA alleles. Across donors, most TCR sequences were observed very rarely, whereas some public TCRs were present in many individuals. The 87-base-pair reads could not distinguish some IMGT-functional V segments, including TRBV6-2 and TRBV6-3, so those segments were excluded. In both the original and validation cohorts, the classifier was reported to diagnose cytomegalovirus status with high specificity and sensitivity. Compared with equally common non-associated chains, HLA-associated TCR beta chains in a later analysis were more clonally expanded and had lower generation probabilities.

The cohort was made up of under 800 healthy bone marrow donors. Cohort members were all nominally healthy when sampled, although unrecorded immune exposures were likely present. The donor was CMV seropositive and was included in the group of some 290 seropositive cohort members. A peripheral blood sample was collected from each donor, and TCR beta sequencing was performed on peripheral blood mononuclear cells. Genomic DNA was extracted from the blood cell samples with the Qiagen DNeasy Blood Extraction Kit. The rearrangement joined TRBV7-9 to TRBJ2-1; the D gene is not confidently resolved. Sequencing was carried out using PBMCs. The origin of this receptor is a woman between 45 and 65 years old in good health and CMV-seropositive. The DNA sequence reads TGTGCCAGCCTTCATAGAAGCTTGCTCGATGAGCAGTTCTTC. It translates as CASLHRSLLDEQFF.